These T cell receptor beta chains were read from a single sample in a study of blood T cell repertoires in COVID-19. Sequencing was performed with immunoSEQ multiplex PCR; in TCRdb, only in-frame clones are kept and a portion is missing. Among some 28,000 clones listed, under 85% were seen once. Specimen: peripheral blood. These receptors were taken from a man between 65 and 85 years old with acute or convalescent COVID-19. CDR3s include the opening cysteine and the closing phenylalanine or tryptophan.

j_call v_call cdr3_aa
TRBJ1-2 TRBV9 CASSAGQAVYGYTF
TRBJ2-6 TRBV5-5 CASSLQISGANVLTF
TRBJ2-1 TRBV7-3 CASSSRTSGDEQFF
TRBJ2-3 TRBV4-3 CASSQGGESGDTQYF
TRBJ2-6 TRBV7-9 CARVDWTSGGSGANVLTF
TRBJ2-1 TRBV27 CAIRTGNLGGGEQFF
TRBJ1-5 TRBV28 CASSLVRGNQPQHF
TRBJ2-7 TRBV6-5 CASSRDRDRGEQYF
TRBJ1-2 TRBV13 CASSSLGQGGRYGYTF
TRBJ2-5 TRBV11-2 CASSLGARGETQYF
TRBJ1-1 TRBV5-4 CASSSRSDRIRQAFF
TRBJ2-7 TRBV7-6 CASSTDRDYEQYF
TRBJ2-5 TRBV7-2 CASSFQGGPEETQYF
TRBJ1-5 TRBV7-2 CASSSKTGGLNQPQHF
TRBJ2-1 TRBV7-2 CASSLPPSSGSQNEQFF
TRBJ2-3 TRBV9 CASSVTSTDTQYF
TRBJ2-7 TRBV19 CASSIATGLEQYF
TRBJ1-6 TRBV7-2 CASSLMGTTGNSPLHF
TRBJ1-6 TRBV19 CASSKGTANFLDSPLHF
TRBJ2-1 TRBV28 CASSSFSWERGGLNEQFF
TRBJ1-3 TRBV4-2 CASSQEGYGLSGNTIYF
TRBJ2-3 TRBV24-1 CATSDNLREDTQYF
TRBJ2-2 TRBV5-6 CASTNRGPGTGELFF
TRBJ2-7 TRBV2 CASSEQGSSYEQYF
TRBJ2-7 TRBV30 CAWSVWGQGTSYEQYF
TRBJ1-2 TRBV7-2 CASSPGSNDLYGYTF
TRBJ2-4 TRBV27 CASSIGQGGKNIQYF
TRBJ2-5 TRBV6-5 CASRYTSLETQYF
TRBJ2-1 TRBV11-3 CASSPGTGRNEQFF
TRBJ2-1 TRBV5-1 CASSLQGTEQFF
TRBJ1-6 TRBV4-2 CASSQAYEATYSPLHF